This is a list of T cell receptor beta chains from one sample in a study of T cells in Graves' hyperthyroidism and ophthalmopathy. TCRdb re-called the multiplex PCR reads through MiXCR, storing one row per CDR3 protein. The sample yields more than 550,000 distinct CDR3 sequences, over 15% seen once. Material: blood. Every receptor here comes from a woman aged 50 to 60 with Graves' hyperthyroidism that later progressed to Graves' ophthalmopathy. Each CDR3 is given with its conserved first and last residue.

14,TRBV5-5,TRBJ2-1,CASSTQTGPNEQFF
16,TRBV5-1,TRBJ2-7,CASSLAPRGGGSEQYF
13,TRBV5-1,TRBJ1-1,CASSTGQGTEAFF
15,TRBV13,TRBJ1-3,CASSLDGTARDTIYF
13,TRBV29-1,TRBJ2-7,CSVGKGDSYEQYF
14,TRBV6-1,TRBJ1-5,CASSQGQGRQPQHF
14,TRBV20-1,TRBJ1-5,CSASSRQSNQPQHF
14,TRBV5-6,TRBJ2-1,CASLTYPGYNEQFF
13,TRBV29-1,TRBJ1-1,CSVERAMNTEAFF
16,TRBV12-3/TRBV12-4,TRBJ1-1,CASSAGWTGAYTEAFF
16,TRBV5-4,TRBJ1-5,CASSPVTTRTDQPQHF
17,TRBV20-1,TRBJ2-1,CSAETSGGAQFYNEQFF
13,TRBV5-4,TRBJ2-6,CAHPGEPANVLTF
14,TRBV18,TRBJ2-7,CASSPIDGRYEQYF
13,TRBV5-1,TRBJ1-2,CASSAGVILGYTF
15,TRBV2,TRBJ2-3,CASSWTGERTDTQYF
15,TRBV6-5,TRBJ1-2,CASSYSPLDDNGYTF
13,TRBV29-1,TRBJ2-3,CSVDGQAIDTQYF
14,TRBV2,TRBJ2-3,CASSERRGTDTQYF
14,TRBV11-2,TRBJ2-7,CASSLDPVSYEQYF
14,TRBV6-1,TRBJ1-2,CAISETGTGHGYTF
13,TRBV29-1,TRBJ1-4,CSALRDSTEKLFF
17,TRBV12-3/TRBV12-4,TRBJ2-1,CASSLVGAGTGSNEQFF
18,TRBV12-3/TRBV12-4,TRBJ2-1,CASSPFGGAGGAYNEQFF
14,TRBV27,TRBJ1-6,CASSFRLLDSPLHF
16,TRBV11-2,TRBJ2-1,CASSFQTSGGYNEQFF
15,TRBV29-1,TRBJ2-7,CSVEFAGHQSYEQYF
16,TRBV7-6,TRBJ2-1,CASSLAHKGGLDEQFF
12,TRBV20-1,TRBJ1-5,CSARLSDRDQHF